The rows below give T cell receptor beta chains drawn from one sample of a study of T cell repertoires in cytomegalovirus infection. One entry per CDR3 protein results from TCRdb running MiXCR on the reads. The data show fewer than 550,000 distinct CDR3 sequences, 16% seen once. The sample comprised CD8+ T cells from PBMCs. These receptors all stem from a human donor in good health (CMV status not recorded). Some clones in this sample may be carry-over from other donors' samples. Each CDR3 is given without its conserved first and last residue.

>TRBV7-8|TRBJ1-1
ASSLSGPQGNTEAF
>TRBV7-2|TRBJ2-1
ASSLDGLAGRAEQF
>TRBV15|TRBJ2-7
ATSRAPRGGAGYEQY
>TRBV5-6|TRBJ1-6
ASSLGHSPVRDNSPLH
>TRBV11-2|TRBJ1-1
ASRTTRGVNTEAF
>TRBV28|TRBJ1-1
ASSPPEGAEAF
>TRBV7-9|TRBJ2-7
ASSSNDGRISYEQY
>TRBV2|TRBJ2-7
ASSIGQGIDEQY
>TRBV27|TRBJ1-1
AVRLGTEAF
>TRBV7-9|TRBJ2-3
ASSSTQTDTQY
>TRBV11-2|TRBJ2-1
ASSPWTGTSYNEQF
>TRBV11-1|TRBJ2-1
ASSSPRGAAYNEQF
>TRBV7-8|TRBJ2-1
ASSPTSGFYNEQF
>TRBV5-5|TRBJ1-1
ASSSTDRRTEAF
>TRBV5-5|TRBJ2-7
ASSPAHSYEQY
>TRBV6-6|TRBJ2-7
ASSFHRVDTYEQY
>TRBV7-3|TRBJ2-3
ASSLTPRLAGDTQY
>TRBV7-8|TRBJ2-1
ASKLYGSYNEQF
>TRBV4-2|TRBJ1-1
ASSQDREGPTEAF
>TRBV4-2|TRBJ2-3
ASSQDLLAGVGKRTDTQY
>TRBV11-2|TRBJ2-1
ASSPPSGLAGGEQF
>TRBV2|TRBJ2-2
ASSDGSTTGELF
>TRBV6-5|TRBJ1-2
ASSYDGGGYGYT
>TRBV6-5|TRBJ1-1
ASSYSATGVGNTEAF
>TRBV11-3|TRBJ2-1
ASSSAGLGNEQF
>TRBV6-1|TRBJ2-7
ASRILTGSAYEQY
>TRBV27|TRBJ2-7
ASSFLGKGQGIHEQY
>TRBV11-2|TRBJ1-3
ASRDFTGGGNTIY
>TRBV12-3/TRBV12-4|TRBJ2-7
ASSFGLAGGDYEQY
>TRBV7-9|TRBJ2-3
ASSANTQY
>TRBV27|TRBJ1-1
ASSLDRGRSEAF
>TRBV27|TRBJ2-1
ASRFSGTGGGNEQF
>TRBV20-1|TRBJ2-1
SATDRGHEQF
>TRBV7-3|TRBJ2-1
ASSITPADEQF
>TRBV4-1|TRBJ2-7
ASSQTGQSSYEQY
>TRBV19|TRBJ1-6
ASSINGDRPSPLH
>TRBV7-8|TRBJ2-3
ASSAGGSSTDTQY
>TRBV9|TRBJ1-1
ASSTGGMNTEAF
>TRBV27|TRBJ2-1
ASSPSGTGGNEQF
>TRBV9|TRBJ2-7
ASSVATNYEQY
>TRBV7-3|TRBJ2-1
ASSFGRGLSSSYNEQF
>TRBV6-6|TRBJ2-1
ASSSPPAGGPYPPYNEQF
>TRBV7-9|TRBJ1-6
ASRRPQRDSPLH
>TRBV5-1|TRBJ2-1
ASSSGAGKNNEQF
>TRBV10-3|TRBJ2-3
AISGLNGFSTDTQY